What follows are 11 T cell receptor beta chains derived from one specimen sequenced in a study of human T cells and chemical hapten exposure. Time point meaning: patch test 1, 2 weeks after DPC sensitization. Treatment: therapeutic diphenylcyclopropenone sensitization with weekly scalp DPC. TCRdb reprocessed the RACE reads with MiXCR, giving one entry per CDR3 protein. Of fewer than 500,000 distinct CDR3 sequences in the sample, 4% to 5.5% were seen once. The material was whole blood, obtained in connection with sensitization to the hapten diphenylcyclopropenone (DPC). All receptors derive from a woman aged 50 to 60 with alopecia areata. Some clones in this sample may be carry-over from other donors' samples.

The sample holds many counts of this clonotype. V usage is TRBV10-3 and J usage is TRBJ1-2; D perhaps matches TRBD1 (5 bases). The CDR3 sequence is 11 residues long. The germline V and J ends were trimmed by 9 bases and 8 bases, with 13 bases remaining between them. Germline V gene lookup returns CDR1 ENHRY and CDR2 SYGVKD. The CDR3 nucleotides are TGTGCCATTAGGGACCCCCGGGGCTACACCTTC. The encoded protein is CAIRDPRGYTF.

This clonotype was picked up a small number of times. The CDR3 coding sequence is TGTGCCAGTTGCGAAAGAGGGGCGGAAGAGCAGTACTTC. This sequence encodes CASCERGAEEQYF. This sequence joins TRBV13 and TRBJ2-7, with D perhaps TRBD1 or TRBD2 (5 bases each). Germline loops: CDR1 PRHDT, CDR2 FYEKMQ (reference sequence). Trimming removed 9 bases at V and 7 bases at J, with 19 bases between. The CDR3 is 13 amino acids.

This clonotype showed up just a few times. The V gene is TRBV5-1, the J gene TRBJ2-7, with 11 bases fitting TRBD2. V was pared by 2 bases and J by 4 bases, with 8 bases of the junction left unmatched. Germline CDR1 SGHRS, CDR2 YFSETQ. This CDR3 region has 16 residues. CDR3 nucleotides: TGCGCCAGCAGCTTTCACCCACTAGCGGGGGTGTACGAGCAGTACTTC. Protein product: CASSFHPLAGVYEQYF.

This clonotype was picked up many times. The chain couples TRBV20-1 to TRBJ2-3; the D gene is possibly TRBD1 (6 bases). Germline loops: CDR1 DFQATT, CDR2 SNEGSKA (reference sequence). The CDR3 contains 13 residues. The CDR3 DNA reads TGCAGGGAATTCTTACAGGGAGAGGATACGCAGTATTTT. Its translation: CREFLQGEDTQYF.

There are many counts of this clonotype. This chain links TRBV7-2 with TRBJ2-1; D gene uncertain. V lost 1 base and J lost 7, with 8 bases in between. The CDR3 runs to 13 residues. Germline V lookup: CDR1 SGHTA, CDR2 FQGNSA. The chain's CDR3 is CASSLDSQNEQFF. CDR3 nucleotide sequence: TGTGCCAGCAGCTTAGACAGTCAAAATGAGCAGTTCTTC.

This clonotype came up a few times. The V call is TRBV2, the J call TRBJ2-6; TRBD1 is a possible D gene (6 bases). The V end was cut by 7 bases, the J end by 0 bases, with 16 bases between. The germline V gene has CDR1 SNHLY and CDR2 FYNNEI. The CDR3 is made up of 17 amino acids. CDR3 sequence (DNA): TGTGCCAGCACCGAGGGCAGGGGTCGCTCTGGGGCCAACGTCCTGACTTTC. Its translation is CASTEGRGRSGANVLTF. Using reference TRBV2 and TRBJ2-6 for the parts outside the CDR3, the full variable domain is EPEVTQTPSHQVTQMGQEVILRCVPISNHLYFYWYRQILGQKVEFLVSFYNNEISEKSEIFDDQFSVERPDGSNFTLKIRSTKLEDSAMYFCASTEGRGRSGANVLTFGAGSRLTVL.

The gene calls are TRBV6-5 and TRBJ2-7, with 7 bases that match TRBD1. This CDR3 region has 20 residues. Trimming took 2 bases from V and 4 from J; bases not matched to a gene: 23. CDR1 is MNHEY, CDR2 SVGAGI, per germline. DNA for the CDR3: TGTGCCAGCAGTTACAGCCGGACCACACAGGGGCACAGGTTAGGGTACGAGCAGTACTTC. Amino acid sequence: CASSYSRTTQGHRLGYEQYF.

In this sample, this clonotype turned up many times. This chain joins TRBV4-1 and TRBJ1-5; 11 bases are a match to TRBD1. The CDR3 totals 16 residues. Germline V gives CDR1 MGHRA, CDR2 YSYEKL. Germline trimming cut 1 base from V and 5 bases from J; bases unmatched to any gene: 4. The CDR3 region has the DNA TGCGCCAGCAGCCAAGTGCGGGACAGGGGGGATCAGCCCCAGCATTTT. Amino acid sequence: CASSQVRDRGDQPQHF.

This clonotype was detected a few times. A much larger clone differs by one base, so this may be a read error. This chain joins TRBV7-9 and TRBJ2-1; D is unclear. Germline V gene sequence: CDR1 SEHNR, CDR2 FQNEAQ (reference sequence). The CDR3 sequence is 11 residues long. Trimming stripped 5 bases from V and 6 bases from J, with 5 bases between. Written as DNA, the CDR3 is TGTGCCAGCAGCCCCCCCAATGAGCAGTTCTTC. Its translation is CASSPPNEQFF.

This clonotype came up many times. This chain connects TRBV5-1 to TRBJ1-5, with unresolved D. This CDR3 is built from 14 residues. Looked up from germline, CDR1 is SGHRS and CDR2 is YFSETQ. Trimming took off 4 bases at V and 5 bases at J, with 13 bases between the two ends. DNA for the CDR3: TGCGCCAGCAGCCCGGGAGGGATAGATCAGCCCCAGCATTTT. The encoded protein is CASSPGGIDQPQHF.

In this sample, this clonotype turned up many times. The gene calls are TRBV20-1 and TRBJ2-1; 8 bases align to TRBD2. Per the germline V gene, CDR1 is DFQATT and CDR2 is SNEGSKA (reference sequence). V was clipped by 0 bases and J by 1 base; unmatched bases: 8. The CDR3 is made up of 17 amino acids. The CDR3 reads CSARDPKREKSYNEQFF. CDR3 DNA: TGCAGTGCTAGAGACCCGAAGCGGGAGAAATCCTACAATGAGCAGTTCTTC.